Given below is one T cell receptor beta chain in context. These data are taken from a study of T cell changes during pregnancy in multiple sclerosis. Here immunoSEQ multiplex PCR was the method, and the copy in TCRdb shows in-frame clones only, minus some. The data hold around 62,000 clones, with about 92% observed a single time. V was clipped by 4 bases and J by 4 bases, with 11 bases between them. CDR3 size: 14 residues. Germline CDR1 reads LNHDA; CDR2 reads SQIVND (reference sequence). This receptor was taken from a female donor in good health, enrolled as a control in a pregnancy study. Material: peripheral blood, obtained in the second trimester of pregnancy. This chain uses TRBV19 with TRBJ2-1; D might be TRBD2 (5 bases). The CDR3 coding sequence is TGTGCCAGTAGTACTAGCCCGGGGTACAATGAGCAGTTCTTC. Amino acid sequence: CASSTSPGYNEQFF.